The rows below give T cell receptor beta chains drawn from one sample of a study of cytomegalovirus exposure and HLA in healthy donors. Using immunoSEQ multiplex PCR, the repertoire was profiled, and TCRdb retains in-frame clones only, with some absent. Among under 200,000 clones listed, around 79% were seen once. Sequenced: PBMCs. The receptors here all came from a man between 50 and 59 years old in good health and CMV-seropositive. Each CDR3 is given with its conserved first and last residue. A D gene is named only where the DNA matches it firmly. The listing skips clone size in some rows; elsewhere it reads once, few, many or a size class.

cdr3_aa: CASSPSGMNSPLHF; cdr3_nt: TGTGCCAGCTCACCCTCAGGGATGAATTCACCCCTCCACTTT; clone_size: NA; j_call: TRBJ1-6; d_call: NA; v_call: TRBV18
cdr3_aa: CASSPRGDPEAFF; cdr3_nt: TGTGCCAGCAGCCCCAGGGGGGACCCTGAAGCTTTCTTT; clone_size: NA; j_call: TRBJ1-1; d_call: TRBD1; v_call: TRBV27
cdr3_aa: CASSQNRGQETQYF; cdr3_nt: TGTGCCAGCAGCCAGAACCGAGGGCAAGAGACCCAGTACTTC; clone_size: NA; j_call: TRBJ2-5; d_call: NA; v_call: TRBV14
cdr3_aa: CASSRDRVGNQPQHF; cdr3_nt: TGTGCCAGCAGCCGGGACAGGGTTGGCAATCAGCCCCAGCATTTT; clone_size: NA; j_call: TRBJ1-5; d_call: TRBD1; v_call: TRBV6-1
cdr3_aa: CASSQEGQLGTEAFF; cdr3_nt: TGCGCCAGCAGCCAAGAGGGACAGCTGGGCACTGAAGCTTTCTTT; clone_size: few; j_call: TRBJ1-1; d_call: TRBD1; v_call: TRBV4-1
cdr3_aa: CASSPIQGANYGYTF; cdr3_nt: TGTGCCAGCTCGCCCATACAGGGAGCTAACTATGGCTACACCTTC; clone_size: NA; j_call: TRBJ1-2; d_call: NA; v_call: TRBV18
cdr3_aa: CASRGGELFF; cdr3_nt: TGTGCCAGCCGGGGCGGGGAGCTGTTTTTT; clone_size: NA; j_call: TRBJ2-2; d_call: NA; v_call: TRBV6-1
cdr3_aa: CASSFREKGYTF; cdr3_nt: TGTGCCAGCAGCTTTCGGGAAAAGGGCTACACCTTC; clone_size: NA; j_call: TRBJ1-2; d_call: NA; v_call: TRBV5-6
cdr3_aa: CASKTGGANHEQYF; cdr3_nt: TGTGCCAGCAAGACAGGGGGCGCGAATCACGAGCAGTACTTC; clone_size: NA; j_call: TRBJ2-7; d_call: TRBD1; v_call: TRBV27
cdr3_aa: CASSDGTHLDGYTF; cdr3_nt: TGTGCCAGCAGTGACGGCACTCACCTAGATGGCTACACCTTC; clone_size: once; j_call: TRBJ1-2; d_call: NA; v_call: TRBV6-4
cdr3_aa: CASSPPAAGNTIYF; cdr3_nt: TGTGCCAGCTCACCACCGGCAGCTGGAAACACCATATATTTT; clone_size: NA; j_call: TRBJ1-3; d_call: NA; v_call: TRBV18
cdr3_aa: CASSGETGRVYYEQYF; cdr3_nt: TGTGCCAGCAGCGGAGAAACAGGGAGGGTCTACTACGAGCAGTACTTC; clone_size: NA; j_call: TRBJ2-7; d_call: NA; v_call: TRBV11-2
cdr3_aa: CASSYSAGGGKETQYF; cdr3_nt: TGTGCCAGCAGTTACTCAGCGGGGGGGGGAAAAGAGACCCAGTACTTC; clone_size: NA; j_call: TRBJ2-5; d_call: TRBD2; v_call: TRBV6-6
cdr3_aa: CASSPNTGEEAFF; cdr3_nt: TGTGCCAGCTCACCTAACACAGGGGAAGAAGCTTTCTTT; clone_size: NA; j_call: TRBJ1-1; d_call: TRBD1; v_call: TRBV18
cdr3_aa: CSALGGIQFF; cdr3_nt: TGCAGTGCCCTGGGGGGGATACAGTTCTTC; clone_size: NA; j_call: TRBJ2-1; d_call: TRBD2; v_call: TRBV20-1
cdr3_aa: CASSKTVNYEQYF; cdr3_nt: TGTGCCAGCAGTAAGACAGTAAACTACGAGCAGTACTTC; clone_size: few; j_call: TRBJ2-7; d_call: NA; v_call: TRBV27
cdr3_aa: CASSLASEQFF; cdr3_nt: TGTGCCAGCAGCTTAGCTAGTGAGCAGTTCTTC; clone_size: NA; j_call: TRBJ2-1; d_call: NA; v_call: TRBV7-8
cdr3_aa: CASRRDRGGNQPQHF; cdr3_nt: TGTGCCAGCAGAAGAGACAGGGGCGGCAATCAGCCCCAGCATTTT; clone_size: NA; j_call: TRBJ1-5; d_call: TRBD1; v_call: TRBV27
cdr3_aa: CASSSKTSGIQYF; cdr3_nt: TGTGCCAGCAGCTCAAAAACCTCAGGGATTCAGTACTTC; clone_size: once; j_call: TRBJ2-4; d_call: NA; v_call: TRBV7-2
cdr3_aa: CASSERITQHF; cdr3_nt: TGTGCCAGCAGCGAGCGGATCACCCAGCATTTT; clone_size: NA; j_call: TRBJ1-5; d_call: NA; v_call: TRBV5-6
cdr3_aa: CASSLGRSSTDTQYF; cdr3_nt: TGTGCCAGCAGCTTAGGGCGGTCTAGCACAGATACGCAGTATTTT; clone_size: few; j_call: TRBJ2-3; d_call: NA; v_call: TRBV7-2
cdr3_aa: CASSDGGDNEQFF; cdr3_nt: TGTGCCAGCAGCGACGGCGGGGACAATGAGCAGTTCTTC; clone_size: few; j_call: TRBJ2-1; d_call: NA; v_call: TRBV9
cdr3_aa: CASSEPERGLQETQYF; cdr3_nt: TGTGCCAGCAGTGAACCAGAGCGGGGCTTACAAGAGACCCAGTACTTC; clone_size: NA; j_call: TRBJ2-5; d_call: TRBD2; v_call: TRBV6-1
cdr3_aa: CASSIRSGGTDTQYF; cdr3_nt: TGTGCCAGTAGTATTCGCTCAGGGGGCACAGATACGCAGTATTTT; clone_size: NA; j_call: TRBJ2-3; d_call: NA; v_call: TRBV19
cdr3_aa: CASSPGTVEQYF; cdr3_nt: TGTGCCAGCAGCCCCGGGACTGTGGAGCAGTACTTC; clone_size: NA; j_call: TRBJ2-7; d_call: NA; v_call: TRBV11-3
cdr3_aa: CASWGSSNYGYTF; cdr3_nt: TGTGCCAGCTGGGGCAGCTCTAACTATGGCTACACCTTC; clone_size: NA; j_call: TRBJ1-2; d_call: NA; v_call: TRBV6-5
cdr3_aa: CASSPPRNRVRRNQPQHF; cdr3_nt: TGTGCCAGCAGCCCTCCACGGAACAGGGTAAGGCGCAATCAGCCCCAGCATTTT; clone_size: NA; j_call: TRBJ1-5; d_call: NA; v_call: TRBV7-9
cdr3_aa: CSNMDRGTDTQYF; cdr3_nt: TGCTCTAATATGGACAGGGGAACAGATACGCAGTATTTT; clone_size: few; j_call: TRBJ2-3; d_call: TRBD1; v_call: TRBV29-1
cdr3_aa: CASSLNGDSNEKLFF; cdr3_nt: TGCGCCAGCAGCTTGAACGGGGACAGTAATGAAAAACTGTTTTTT; clone_size: few; j_call: TRBJ1-4; d_call: TRBD1; v_call: TRBV5-1
cdr3_aa: CASNLRGGVTTEAFF; cdr3_nt: TGTGCCAGCAACTTACGGGGAGGGGTTACCACTGAAGCTTTCTTT; clone_size: few; j_call: TRBJ1-1; d_call: NA; v_call: TRBV5-4
cdr3_aa: CASSLYRGQGYTF; cdr3_nt: TGTGCCAGCAGTTTATACAGGGGGCAGGGCTACACCTTC; clone_size: NA; j_call: TRBJ1-2; d_call: TRBD1; v_call: TRBV28
cdr3_aa: CATQGQDTQYF; cdr3_nt: TGCGCCACCCAGGGCCAAGATACGCAGTATTTT; clone_size: NA; j_call: TRBJ2-3; d_call: NA; v_call: TRBV5-1
cdr3_aa: CASRSGTGVSPLHF; cdr3_nt: TGTGCCAGCAGGTCCGGGACAGGGGTGTCACCCCTCCACTTT; clone_size: few; j_call: TRBJ1-6; d_call: TRBD1; v_call: TRBV6-5
cdr3_aa: CASSLVTTYGTGELFF; cdr3_nt: TGTGCCAGCAGCTTGGTCACGACGTACGGGACCGGGGAGCTGTTTTTT; clone_size: few; j_call: TRBJ2-2; d_call: NA; v_call: TRBV5-6
cdr3_aa: CASGYGTADEKLFF; cdr3_nt: TGTGCCAGCGGCTACGGGACAGCCGATGAAAAACTGTTTTTT; clone_size: NA; j_call: TRBJ1-4; d_call: TRBD1; v_call: TRBV6-6
cdr3_aa: CASSFGLAGVRSTQYF; cdr3_nt: TGTGCCAGCAGCTTCGGACTAGCGGGGGTCCGGAGTACGCAGTATTTT; clone_size: once; j_call: TRBJ2-3; d_call: TRBD2; v_call: TRBV4-2
cdr3_aa: CASSYTSGGLVFF; cdr3_nt: TGTGCCAGCAGCTATACTAGCGGGGGGCTAGTGTTCTTC; clone_size: NA; j_call: TRBJ2-1; d_call: TRBD2; v_call: TRBV7-2
cdr3_aa: CASSADREKTEAFF; cdr3_nt: TGTGCCAGTAGTGCTGACAGGGAGAAAACTGAAGCTTTCTTT; clone_size: NA; j_call: TRBJ1-1; d_call: TRBD1; v_call: TRBV19
cdr3_aa: CASSRTSGGPTPKRHTQYF; cdr3_nt: TGTGCCAGCAGTCGGACTAGCGGGGGCCCAACCCCTAAACGTCATACGCAGTATTTT; clone_size: NA; j_call: TRBJ2-3; d_call: TRBD2; v_call: TRBV2
cdr3_aa: CASSLNRLGEQYF; cdr3_nt: TGTGCCAGCAGTTTGAACAGGCTCGGCGAGCAGTACTTC; clone_size: once; j_call: TRBJ2-7; d_call: NA; v_call: TRBV27
cdr3_aa: CASTTGGRGTEAFF; cdr3_nt: TGTGCCAGCACCACGGGGGGCAGGGGTACTGAAGCTTTCTTT; clone_size: NA; j_call: TRBJ1-1; d_call: NA; v_call: TRBV28
cdr3_aa: CAGIGLVSEQFF; cdr3_nt: TGTGCCGGAATCGGACTAGTAAGTGAGCAGTTCTTC; clone_size: NA; j_call: TRBJ2-1; d_call: TRBD2; v_call: TRBV2
cdr3_aa: CASSLTSQGPNTEAFF; cdr3_nt: TGTGCCAGCAGCTTAACTTCGCAGGGGCCCAACACTGAAGCTTTCTTT; clone_size: NA; j_call: TRBJ1-1; d_call: NA; v_call: TRBV7-2
cdr3_aa: CAISEAATVRGSPLHF; cdr3_nt: TGTGCCATCAGTGAGGCGGCAACCGTACGGGGTTCACCCCTCCACTTT; clone_size: NA; j_call: TRBJ1-6; d_call: NA; v_call: TRBV10-3
cdr3_aa: CASSSFGKYNEQFF; cdr3_nt: TGTGCCAGTAGTTCGTTCGGGAAATACAATGAGCAGTTCTTC; clone_size: NA; j_call: TRBJ2-1; d_call: NA; v_call: TRBV19
cdr3_aa: CASSFPSNTEAFF; cdr3_nt: TGTGCCAGCAGCTTCCCCTCCAACACTGAAGCTTTCTTT; clone_size: NA; j_call: TRBJ1-1; d_call: NA; v_call: TRBV7-9
cdr3_aa: CASSDQGAPIYGYTF; cdr3_nt: TGTGCCAGCAGCGACCAGGGGGCCCCTATCTATGGCTACACCTTC; clone_size: NA; j_call: TRBJ1-2; d_call: TRBD1; v_call: TRBV6-6
cdr3_aa: CASSPGQGLSNEQFF; cdr3_nt: TGCGCCAGCAGCCCTGGACAGGGTCTAAGTAATGAGCAGTTCTTC; clone_size: NA; j_call: TRBJ2-1; d_call: TRBD1; v_call: TRBV5-1
cdr3_aa: CASSLGQGRNQPQHF; cdr3_nt: TGTGCCAGCAGTTTGGGGCAGGGCCGCAATCAGCCCCAGCATTTT; clone_size: NA; j_call: TRBJ1-5; d_call: NA; v_call: TRBV7-6
cdr3_aa: CASSFRTADGYTF; cdr3_nt: TGTGCCAGCAGTTTCAGGACAGCCGATGGCTACACCTTC; clone_size: NA; j_call: TRBJ1-2; d_call: NA; v_call: TRBV27
cdr3_aa: CASSSQSPLGEKLFF; cdr3_nt: TGTGCCAGCAGCTCGCAGTCCCCCTTGGGCGAAAAACTGTTTTTT; clone_size: NA; j_call: TRBJ1-4; d_call: NA; v_call: TRBV7-2
cdr3_aa: CASSSQPPFSGTGRNIQYF; cdr3_nt: TGTGCCAGCAGTTCACAACCGCCGTTCTCCGGGACAGGGAGAAACATTCAGTACTTC; clone_size: NA; j_call: TRBJ2-4; d_call: TRBD1; v_call: TRBV27
cdr3_aa: CASSLLGRVYGYTF; cdr3_nt: TGTGCCAGCAGCTTACTAGGCAGGGTTTATGGCTACACCTTC; clone_size: once; j_call: TRBJ1-2; d_call: NA; v_call: TRBV7-8
cdr3_aa: CASRGGQSRANYGYTF; cdr3_nt: TGTGCCAGTAGGGGAGGTCAGTCGAGGGCTAACTATGGCTACACCTTC; clone_size: few; j_call: TRBJ1-2; d_call: NA; v_call: TRBV19
cdr3_aa: CASSLGTGSQPQHF; cdr3_nt: TGTGCCAGCAGCTTGGGGACAGGGTCTCAGCCCCAGCATTTT; clone_size: NA; j_call: TRBJ1-5; d_call: TRBD1; v_call: TRBV5-6